This T cell receptor (beta chain) was found in a study of blood T cells in healthy people across ages. The CDR3 is made up of 12 amino acids. CDR1 is MNHEY, CDR2 SVGAGI, per germline. With 9 bases clipped from V and 1 base from J, the junction kept 2 bases outside the gene matches. Sample-barcoded 5' priming and a J-beta primer mix drove a second PCR of about 6 to 12 cycles. Each CDR3 protein is one row after TCRdb ran MiXCR on the 5' RACE reads. The table lists about a million distinct CDR3 sequences, around two fifths of them singletons, with about an eighth in the top ten. This sequence was found in a young man in good health. Source material: blood. The chain carries TRBV6-5 and TRBJ1-2; 7 nucleotides agree with TRBD1. CDR3 loop: CASTGDNYGYTF. In nucleotides, the CDR3 is TGTGCCAGTACAGGGGATAACTATGGCTACACCTTC.